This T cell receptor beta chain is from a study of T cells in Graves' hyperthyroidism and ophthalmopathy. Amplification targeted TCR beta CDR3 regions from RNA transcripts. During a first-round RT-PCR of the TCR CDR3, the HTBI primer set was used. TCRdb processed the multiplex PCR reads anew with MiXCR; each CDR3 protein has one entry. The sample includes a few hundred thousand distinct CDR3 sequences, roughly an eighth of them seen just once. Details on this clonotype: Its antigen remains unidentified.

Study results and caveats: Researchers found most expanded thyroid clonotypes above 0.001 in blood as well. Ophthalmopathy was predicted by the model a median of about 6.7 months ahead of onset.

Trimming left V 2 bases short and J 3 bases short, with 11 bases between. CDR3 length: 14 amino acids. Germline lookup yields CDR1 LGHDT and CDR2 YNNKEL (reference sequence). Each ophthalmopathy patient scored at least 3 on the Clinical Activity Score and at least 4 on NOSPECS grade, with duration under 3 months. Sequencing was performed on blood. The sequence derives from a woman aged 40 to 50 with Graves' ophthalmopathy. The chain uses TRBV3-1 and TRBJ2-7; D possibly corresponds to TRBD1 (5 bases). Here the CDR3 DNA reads TGTGCCAGCAGCCAACTTACAGGAAACTACGAGCAGTACTTC. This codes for CASSQLTGNYEQYF.